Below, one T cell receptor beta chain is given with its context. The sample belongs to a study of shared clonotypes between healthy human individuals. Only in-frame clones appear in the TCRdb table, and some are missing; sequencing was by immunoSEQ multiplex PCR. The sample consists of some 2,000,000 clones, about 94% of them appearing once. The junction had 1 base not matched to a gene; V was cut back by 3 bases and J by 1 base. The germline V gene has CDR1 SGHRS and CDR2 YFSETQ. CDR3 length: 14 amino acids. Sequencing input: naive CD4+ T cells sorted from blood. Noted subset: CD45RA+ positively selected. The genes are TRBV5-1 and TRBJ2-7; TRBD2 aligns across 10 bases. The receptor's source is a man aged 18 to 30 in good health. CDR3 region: CASSWGLASYEQYF. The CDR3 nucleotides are TGCGCCAGCAGCTGGGGACTAGCGTCCTACGAGCAGTACTTC.